This T cell receptor beta chain was captured in a study of blood T cell repertoires in COVID-19. Turning to the study itself: Samples of COVID-19 (acute and convalescent) were obtained from the United States, Italy and Spain. Nucleic acid was either cDNA or gDNA, and it came from T cells, B-cell-depleted T cells, or PBMCs.

As originally analysed: Reference gene primer amplification gave estimated nucleated cell counts. Profiled with immunoSEQ multiplex PCR; TCRdb holds only in-frame clones, not every one. The V and J calls and clone size come from that table; D and trimming were worked out from the DNA. The table has about 360,000 clones, roughly 90% seen once. Germline-derived CDR1 and CDR2 are MNHNY and SVGAGI (reference sequence). V was clipped by 5 bases and J by 7 bases; unmatched bases: 8. The CDR3 covers 17 residues. The clonotype was recovered from a woman in her sixties with COVID-19, enrolled during active disease. Sample: peripheral blood. This chain joins TRBV6-6 and TRBJ2-1; 16 bases align to TRBD2. Written as DNA, the CDR3 is TGTGCCAGCAGTCATGGGACTAGCGGGGGGGCGGGTAATGAGCAGTTCTTC. It translates to CASSHGTSGGAGNEQFF.